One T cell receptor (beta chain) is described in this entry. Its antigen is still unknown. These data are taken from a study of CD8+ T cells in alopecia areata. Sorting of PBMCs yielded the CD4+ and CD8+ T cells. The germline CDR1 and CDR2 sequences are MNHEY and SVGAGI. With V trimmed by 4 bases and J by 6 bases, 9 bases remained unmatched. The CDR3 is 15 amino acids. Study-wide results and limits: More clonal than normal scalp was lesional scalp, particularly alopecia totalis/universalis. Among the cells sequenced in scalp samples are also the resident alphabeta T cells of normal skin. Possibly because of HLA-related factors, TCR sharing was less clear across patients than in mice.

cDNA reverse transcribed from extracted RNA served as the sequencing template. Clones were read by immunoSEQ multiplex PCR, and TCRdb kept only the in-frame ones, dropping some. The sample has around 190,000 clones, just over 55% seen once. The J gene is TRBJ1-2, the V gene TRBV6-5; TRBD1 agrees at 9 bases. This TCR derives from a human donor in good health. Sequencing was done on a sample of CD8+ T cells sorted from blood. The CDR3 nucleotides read TGTGCCAGCAGTTTGGACAGGGACAGGGAGGATGGCTACACCTTC. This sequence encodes CASSLDRDREDGYTF.